This TCR beta chain was observed in a study of T-cell memory formation after mild COVID-19. The length of the CDR3 is 14 residues. Trimming stripped 5 bases from V and 1 base from J, with 10 bases between. Germline CDR1 and CDR2: SEHNR and FQNEAQ (reference sequence). Points from the study as a whole: Confirmation was lacking for SARS-CoV-2 specificity of second-wave clones that peaked on day 37. Chiefly within CM and EM were the contracting CD4+ clones; CD8+ ones were within EMRA.

cDNA libraries for TCR alpha and TCR beta, carrying sample barcodes and UMIs, came from 5'RACE with constant-segment primers. Using its own MiXCR run on the 5' RACE reads, TCRdb lists one record per CDR3 protein. The table has 35,000 to 45,000 distinct CDR3 sequences, more than 7% seen once. This clonotype was recorded at least ten times. The antigen remains undetermined. The chain joins TRBV7-9 to TRBJ2-3; a possible D gene is TRBD2 (6 bases). The source material was PBMCs or a T cell subset sorted from them (not recorded which). The receptor was isolated from a man aged 18 to 30 who had mild COVID-19 (a few samples of this study predate the infection). Cell type and time point are not known. The CDR3 here is CASSPGLGTDTQYF. The CDR3, as DNA: TGTGCCAGCAGCCCGGGACTGGGCACAGATACGCAGTATTTT.